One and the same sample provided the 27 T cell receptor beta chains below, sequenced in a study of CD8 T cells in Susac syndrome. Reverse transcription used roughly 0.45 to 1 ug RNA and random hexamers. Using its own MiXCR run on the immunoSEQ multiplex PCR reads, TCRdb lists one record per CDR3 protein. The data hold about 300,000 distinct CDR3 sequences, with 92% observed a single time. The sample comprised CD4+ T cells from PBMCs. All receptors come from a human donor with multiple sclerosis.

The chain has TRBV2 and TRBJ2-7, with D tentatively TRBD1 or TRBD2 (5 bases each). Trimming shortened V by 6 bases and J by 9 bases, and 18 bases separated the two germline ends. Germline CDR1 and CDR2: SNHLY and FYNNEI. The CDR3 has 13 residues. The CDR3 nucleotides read TGTGCCAGCAGGGGGGACGGAGTTAGTCGGCAGTACTTC. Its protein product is CASRGDGVSRQYF.

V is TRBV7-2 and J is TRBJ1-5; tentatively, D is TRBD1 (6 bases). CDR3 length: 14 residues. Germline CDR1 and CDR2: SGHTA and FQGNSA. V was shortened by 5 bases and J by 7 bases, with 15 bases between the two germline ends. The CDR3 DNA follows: TGTGCCAGCAGCGGAGGGGGGTGGGGACAGCCCCAGCATTTT. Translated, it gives CASSGGGWGQPQHF. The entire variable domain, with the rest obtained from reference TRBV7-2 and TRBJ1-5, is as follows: GAGVSQSPSNKVTEKGKDVELRCDPISGHTALYWYRQSLGQGLEFLIYFQGNSAPDKSGLPSDRFSAERTGGSVSTLTIQRTQQEDSAVYLCASSGGGWGQPQHFGDGTRLSIL.

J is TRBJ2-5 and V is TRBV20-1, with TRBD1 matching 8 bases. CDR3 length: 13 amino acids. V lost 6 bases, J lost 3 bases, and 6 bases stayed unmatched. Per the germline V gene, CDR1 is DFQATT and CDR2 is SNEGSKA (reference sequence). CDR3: CSAPQGGKETQYF. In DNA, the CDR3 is TGCAGTGCCCCACAGGGGGGCAAAGAGACCCAGTACTTC.

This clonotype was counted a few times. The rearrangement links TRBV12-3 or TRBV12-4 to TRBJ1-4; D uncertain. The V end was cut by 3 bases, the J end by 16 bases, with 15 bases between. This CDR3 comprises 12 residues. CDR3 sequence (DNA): TGTGCCAGCAGTTTCTCAGAGGGTCGTCGGTTTTTT. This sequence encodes CASSFSEGRRFF.

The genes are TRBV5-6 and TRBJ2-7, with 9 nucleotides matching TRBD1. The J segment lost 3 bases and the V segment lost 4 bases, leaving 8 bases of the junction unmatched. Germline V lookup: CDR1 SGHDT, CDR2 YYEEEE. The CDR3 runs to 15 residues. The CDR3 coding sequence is TGTGCCAGCAGCAGATTTGGGACAGGGATCTACGAGCAGTACTTC. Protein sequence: CASSRFGTGIYEQYF.

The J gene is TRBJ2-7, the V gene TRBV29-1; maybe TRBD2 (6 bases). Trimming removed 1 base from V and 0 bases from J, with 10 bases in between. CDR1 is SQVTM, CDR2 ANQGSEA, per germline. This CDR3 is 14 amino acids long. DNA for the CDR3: TGCAGCGTTGAAGGCGGGGAGGTCTCCTACGAGCAGTACTTC. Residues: CSVEGGEVSYEQYF.

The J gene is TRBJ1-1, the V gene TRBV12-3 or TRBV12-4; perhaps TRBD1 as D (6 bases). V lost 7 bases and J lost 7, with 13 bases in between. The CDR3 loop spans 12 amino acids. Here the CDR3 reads CASTGRGNEAFF. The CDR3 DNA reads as TGTGCCAGCACCGGAAGGGGGAATGAAGCTTTCTTT.

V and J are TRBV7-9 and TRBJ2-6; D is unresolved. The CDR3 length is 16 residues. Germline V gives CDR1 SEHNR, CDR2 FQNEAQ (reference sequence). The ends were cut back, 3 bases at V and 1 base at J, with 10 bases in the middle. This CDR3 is CASSLGQRSGANVLTF. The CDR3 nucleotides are TGTGCCAGCAGCTTGGGTCAAAGGTCTGGGGCCAACGTCCTGACTTTC.

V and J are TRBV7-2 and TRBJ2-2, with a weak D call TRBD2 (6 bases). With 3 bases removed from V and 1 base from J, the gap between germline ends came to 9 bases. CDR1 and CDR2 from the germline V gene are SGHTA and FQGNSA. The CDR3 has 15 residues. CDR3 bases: TGTGCCAGCAGCTTTACCGGGAGGAACACCGGGGAGCTGTTTTTT. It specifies CASSFTGRNTGELFF. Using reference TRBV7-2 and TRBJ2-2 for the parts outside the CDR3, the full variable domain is GAGVSQSPSNKVTEKGKDVELRCDPISGHTALYWYRQSLGQGLEFLIYFQGNSAPDKSGLPSDRFSAERTGGSVSTLTIQRTQQEDSAVYLCASSFTGRNTGELFFGEGSRLTVL.

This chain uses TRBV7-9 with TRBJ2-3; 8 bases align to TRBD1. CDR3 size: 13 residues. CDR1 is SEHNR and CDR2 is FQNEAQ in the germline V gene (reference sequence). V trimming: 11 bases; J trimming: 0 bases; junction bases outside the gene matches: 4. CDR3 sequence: CASTGVSTDTQYF. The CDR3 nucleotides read TGTGCCTCGACAGGGGTTAGCACAGATACGCAGTATTTT.

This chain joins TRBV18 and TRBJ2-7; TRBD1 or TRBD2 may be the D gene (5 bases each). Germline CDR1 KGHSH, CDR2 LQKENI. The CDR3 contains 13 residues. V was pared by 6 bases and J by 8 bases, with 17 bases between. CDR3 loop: CASSPVRDGKQYF. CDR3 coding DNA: TGTGCCAGCTCTCCGGTTCGGGACGGCAAGCAGTACTTC.

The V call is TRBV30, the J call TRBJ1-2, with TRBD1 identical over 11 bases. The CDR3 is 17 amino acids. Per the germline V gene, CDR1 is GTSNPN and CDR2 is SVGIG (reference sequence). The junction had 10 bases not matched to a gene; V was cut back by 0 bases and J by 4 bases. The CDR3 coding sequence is TGTGCCTGGAGTGTTCGGGACAGGGGGACCTTTACCTATGGCTACACCTTC. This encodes CAWSVRDRGTFTYGYTF.

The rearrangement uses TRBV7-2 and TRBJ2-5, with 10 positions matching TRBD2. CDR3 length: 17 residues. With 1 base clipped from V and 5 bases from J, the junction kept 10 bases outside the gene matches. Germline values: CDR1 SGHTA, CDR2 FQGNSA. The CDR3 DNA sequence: TGTGCCAGCAGCTTAGTGCTAGCGGGGGCTCGAGGGGAGACCCAGTACTTC. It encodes CASSLVLAGARGETQYF.

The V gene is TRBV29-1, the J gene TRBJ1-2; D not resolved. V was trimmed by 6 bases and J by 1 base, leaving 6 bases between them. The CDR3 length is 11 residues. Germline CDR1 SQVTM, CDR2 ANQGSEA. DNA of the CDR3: TGCAGCGTCTTACTTAACTATGGCTACACCTTC. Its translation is CSVLLNYGYTF.

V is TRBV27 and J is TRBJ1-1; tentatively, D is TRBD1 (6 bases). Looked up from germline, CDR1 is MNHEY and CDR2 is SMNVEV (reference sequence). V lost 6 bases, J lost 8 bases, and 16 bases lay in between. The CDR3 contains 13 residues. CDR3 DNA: TGTGCCAGCAGCATGTTACAGGGACCCGAAGCTTTCTTT. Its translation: CASSMLQGPEAFF.

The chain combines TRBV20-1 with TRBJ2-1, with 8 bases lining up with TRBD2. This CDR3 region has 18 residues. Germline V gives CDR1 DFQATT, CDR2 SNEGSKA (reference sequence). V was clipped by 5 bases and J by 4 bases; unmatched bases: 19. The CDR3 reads CSAERGGVSSGPYNEQFF. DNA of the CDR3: TGCAGTGCTGAAAGAGGGGGGGTCTCTAGCGGGCCTTACAATGAGCAGTTCTTC.

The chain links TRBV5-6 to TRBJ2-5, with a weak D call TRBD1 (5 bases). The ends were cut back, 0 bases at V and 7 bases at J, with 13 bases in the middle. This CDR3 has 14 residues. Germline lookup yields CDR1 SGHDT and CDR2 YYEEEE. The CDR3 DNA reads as TGTGCCAGCAGCTTGGATCCAGGGCGAGGGACCCAGTACTTC. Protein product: CASSLDPGRGTQYF.

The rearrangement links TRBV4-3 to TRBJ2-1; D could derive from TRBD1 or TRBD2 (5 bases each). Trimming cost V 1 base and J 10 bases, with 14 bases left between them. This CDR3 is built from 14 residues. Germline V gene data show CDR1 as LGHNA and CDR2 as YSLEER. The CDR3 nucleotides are TGCGCCAGCAGCCAAGTGGGGGTCAGGGACGAGCAGTTCTTC. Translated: CASSQVGVRDEQFF.

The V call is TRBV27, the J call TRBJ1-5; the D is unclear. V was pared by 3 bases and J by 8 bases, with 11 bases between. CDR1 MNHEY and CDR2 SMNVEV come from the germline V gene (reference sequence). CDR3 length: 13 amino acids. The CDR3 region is CASSFGLSEPQHF. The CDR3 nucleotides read TGTGCCAGCAGTTTCGGACTGTCGGAGCCCCAGCATTTT.

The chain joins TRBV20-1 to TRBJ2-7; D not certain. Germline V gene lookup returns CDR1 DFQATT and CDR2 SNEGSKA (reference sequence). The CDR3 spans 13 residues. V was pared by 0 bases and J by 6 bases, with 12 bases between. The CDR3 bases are TGCAGTGCTAGAGAGGTCCGTAAAGGCGAGCAGTACTTC. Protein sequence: CSAREVRKGEQYF.

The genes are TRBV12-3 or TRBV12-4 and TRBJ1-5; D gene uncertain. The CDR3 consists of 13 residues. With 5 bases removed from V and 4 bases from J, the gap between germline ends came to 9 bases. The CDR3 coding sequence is TGTGCCAGCAGTCCAGATGAAAATCAGCCCCAGCATTTT. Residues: CASSPDENQPQHF.

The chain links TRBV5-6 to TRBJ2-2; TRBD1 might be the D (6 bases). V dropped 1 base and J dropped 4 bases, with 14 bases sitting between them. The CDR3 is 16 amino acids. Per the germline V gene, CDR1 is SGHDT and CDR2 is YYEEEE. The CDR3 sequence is CASSLIGQILTGELFF. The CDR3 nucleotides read TGTGCCAGCAGCTTGATAGGACAGATACTCACCGGGGAGCTGTTTTTT. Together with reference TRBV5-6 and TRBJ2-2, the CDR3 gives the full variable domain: DAGVTQSPTHLIKTRGQQVTLRCSPKSGHDTVSWYQQALGQGPQFIFQYYEEEERQRGNFPDRFSGHQFPNYSSELNVNALLLGDSALYLCASSLIGQILTGELFFGEGSRLTVL.

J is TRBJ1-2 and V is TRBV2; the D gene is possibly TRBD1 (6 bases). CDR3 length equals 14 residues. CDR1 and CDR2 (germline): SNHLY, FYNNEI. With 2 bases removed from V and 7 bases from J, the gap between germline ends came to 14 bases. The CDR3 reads CASSETGGPRGYTF. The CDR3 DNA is TGTGCCAGCAGTGAAACCGGGGGGCCTCGTGGCTACACCTTC.

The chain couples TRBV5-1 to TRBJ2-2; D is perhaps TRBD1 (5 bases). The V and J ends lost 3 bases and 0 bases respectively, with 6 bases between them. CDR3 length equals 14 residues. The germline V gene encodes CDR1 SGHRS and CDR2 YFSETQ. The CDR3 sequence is CASSSTANTGELFF. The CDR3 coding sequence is TGCGCCAGCAGCTCGACAGCGAACACCGGGGAGCTGTTTTTT. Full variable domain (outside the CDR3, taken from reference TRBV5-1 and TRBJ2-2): KAGVTQTPRYLIKTRGQQVTLSCSPISGHRSVSWYQQTPGQGLQFLFEYFSETQRNKGNFPGRFSGRQFSNSRSEMNVSTLELGDSALYLCASSSTANTGELFFGEGSRLTVL.

The CDR3 DNA reads as TGTGCCAGCAGTGGCGGGTGGAGCTCCTACGAGCAGTACTTC. Translation: CASSGGWSSYEQYF. The chain carries TRBV6-1 and TRBJ2-7, with TRBD2 as a possible D gene (5 bases). Germline V gives CDR1 MNHNS, CDR2 SASEGT. The CDR3 has 14 residues. Trimming cost V 4 bases and J 0 bases, with 10 bases left between them.

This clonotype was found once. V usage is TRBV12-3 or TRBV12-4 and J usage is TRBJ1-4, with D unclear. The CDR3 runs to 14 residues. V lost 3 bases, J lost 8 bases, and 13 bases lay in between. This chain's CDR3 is CASSFGQPLEKLFF. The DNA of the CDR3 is TGTGCCAGCAGTTTTGGGCAGCCCTTAGAAAAACTGTTTTTT.

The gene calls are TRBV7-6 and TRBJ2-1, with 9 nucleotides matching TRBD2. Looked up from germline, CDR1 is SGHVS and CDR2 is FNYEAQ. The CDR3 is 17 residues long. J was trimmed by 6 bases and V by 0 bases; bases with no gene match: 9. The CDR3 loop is CASSLAVRLAGSNEQFF. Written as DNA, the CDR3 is TGTGCCAGCAGCTTAGCGGTCCGGCTAGCGGGAAGCAATGAGCAGTTCTTC.